Listed below are T cell receptor beta chains from one sample, sequenced in a study of blood T cell repertoires in COVID-19. Method: immunoSEQ multiplex PCR; TCRdb's copy keeps in-frame clones and lacks some. The profile shows fewer than 450,000 clones, less than 90% of them singletons. The sequencing input was PBMCs or T cells enriched from blood (not recorded which). The receptors were gathered from a woman in her twenties or thirties who had recovered from COVID-19. Both conserved end residues are part of each CDR3. The order of the fields is CDR3 protein, CDR3 DNA, V gene, D gene, clone size, J gene. The D gene is left open where the match is weak. Not all rows give a size; the values are once, few, many and, for expanded clones, a class.

CDR3 protein: CASSVQGAPTGELFF
CDR3 DNA: TGTGCCAGCAGCGTTCAGGGGGCGCCCACCGGGGAGCTGTTTTTT
V gene: TRBV9
D gene: TRBD1
clone size: .
J gene: TRBJ2-2

CDR3 protein: CASSIEQGATDTQYF
CDR3 DNA: TGTGCCAGTAGTATAGAGCAGGGTGCGACAGATACGCAGTATTTT
V gene: TRBV19
D gene: .
clone size: .
J gene: TRBJ2-3

CDR3 protein: CASRLGASNYGYTF
CDR3 DNA: TGTGCCAGCAGGTTGGGGGCCTCTAACTATGGCTACACCTTC
V gene: TRBV28
D gene: .
clone size: .
J gene: TRBJ1-2

CDR3 protein: CASSLVHGVRNTEAFF
CDR3 DNA: TGTGCCAGCAGCTTGGTCCACGGGGTCCGTAACACTGAAGCTTTCTTT
V gene: TRBV5-8
D gene: .
clone size: .
J gene: TRBJ1-1

CDR3 protein: CASSPGTVSTEAFF
CDR3 DNA: TGCGCCAGCAGTCCAGGGACAGTGAGCACTGAAGCTTTCTTT
V gene: TRBV4-1
D gene: TRBD1
clone size: .
J gene: TRBJ1-1

CDR3 protein: CASSDRGQAYNEQFF
CDR3 DNA: TGTGCCAGCAGCGATAGAGGGCAGGCTTACAATGAGCAGTTCTTC
V gene: TRBV7-2
D gene: .
clone size: .
J gene: TRBJ2-1

CDR3 protein: CASSVGTDTSYGYTF
CDR3 DNA: TGTGCCAGCAGCGTAGGGACGGACACCTCCTATGGCTACACCTTC
V gene: TRBV9
D gene: .
clone size: few
J gene: TRBJ1-2

CDR3 protein: CASSGVLAGVETQYF
CDR3 DNA: TGTGCCAGCAGTGGGGTACTAGCGGGGGTGGAGACCCAGTACTTC
V gene: TRBV28
D gene: TRBD2
clone size: .
J gene: TRBJ2-5

CDR3 protein: CASSLGQGANNSPLHF
CDR3 DNA: TGTGCCAGCAGCTTAGGTCAGGGGGCGAATAATTCACCCCTCCACTTT
V gene: TRBV7-2
D gene: TRBD1
clone size: few
J gene: TRBJ1-6

CDR3 protein: CAIGTGPYGYTF
CDR3 DNA: TGTGCCATCGGGACAGGGCCCTATGGCTACACCTTC
V gene: TRBV28
D gene: TRBD1
clone size: few
J gene: TRBJ1-2

CDR3 protein: CASSLTETGLRSPLHF
CDR3 DNA: TGTGCCAGCAGCTTAACAGAGACAGGTCTGAGGTCACCCCTCCACTTT
V gene: TRBV7-6
D gene: .
clone size: .
J gene: TRBJ1-6

CDR3 protein: CASSLEYGTSGRTDTQYF
CDR3 DNA: TGTGCCAGCAGCTTAGAATACGGGACTAGCGGCCGCACAGATACGCAGTATTTT
V gene: TRBV11-2
D gene: TRBD2
clone size: .
J gene: TRBJ2-3

CDR3 protein: CAISEGTGALEAFF
CDR3 DNA: TGTGCCATCAGTGAGGGGACAGGGGCTCTTGAAGCTTTCTTT
V gene: TRBV10-3
D gene: TRBD1
clone size: .
J gene: TRBJ1-1

CDR3 protein: CASTGTAPRDSPLHF
CDR3 DNA: TGTGCCAGCACCGGGACAGCTCCACGGGATTCACCCCTCCACTTT
V gene: TRBV2
D gene: TRBD1
clone size: once
J gene: TRBJ1-6

CDR3 protein: CASREGPKNEKLFF
CDR3 DNA: TGTGCCAGCAGGGAGGGGCCGAAGAATGAAAAACTGTTTTTT
V gene: TRBV2
D gene: .
clone size: .
J gene: TRBJ1-4

CDR3 protein: CASSESPGGTEAFF
CDR3 DNA: TGCGCCAGCAGTGAGTCCCCGGGGGGGACTGAAGCTTTCTTT
V gene: TRBV10-1
D gene: .
clone size: .
J gene: TRBJ1-1

CDR3 protein: CASGQSLSGYTF
CDR3 DNA: TGCGCCAGCGGACAGTCCCTATCTGGCTACACCTTC
V gene: TRBV10-2
D gene: .
clone size: .
J gene: TRBJ1-2

CDR3 protein: CATSDFADTGELFF
CDR3 DNA: TGTGCCACCAGTGATTTCGCAGACACCGGGGAGCTGTTTTTT
V gene: TRBV24-1
D gene: .
clone size: .
J gene: TRBJ2-2

CDR3 protein: CASGGYGLQPQHF
CDR3 DNA: TGTGCCAGCGGGGGGTACGGTCTTCAGCCCCAGCATTTT
V gene: TRBV9
D gene: .
clone size: .
J gene: TRBJ1-5

CDR3 protein: CASSPTLAYGYTF
CDR3 DNA: TGTGCCAGCAGCCCAACCCTAGCCTATGGCTACACCTTC
V gene: TRBV6-5
D gene: .
clone size: .
J gene: TRBJ1-2

CDR3 protein: CASSPRDRGKGDTQYF
CDR3 DNA: TGTGCCAGCAGCCCCCGGGACAGGGGGAAGGGAGATACGCAGTATTTT
V gene: TRBV11-2
D gene: TRBD1
clone size: few
J gene: TRBJ2-3

CDR3 protein: CATSSGTGGNTIYF
CDR3 DNA: TGTGCCACCAGCAGCGGGACAGGTGGAAACACCATATATTTT
V gene: TRBV15
D gene: TRBD1
clone size: .
J gene: TRBJ1-3

CDR3 protein: CASSSLDGGGPNEKLFF
CDR3 DNA: TGTGCCAGCAGTTCCCTGGACGGGGGTGGACCTAATGAAAAACTGTTTTTT
V gene: TRBV28
D gene: .
clone size: .
J gene: TRBJ1-4

CDR3 protein: CASSFGGFNEKLFF
CDR3 DNA: TGTGCCAGCAGCTTCGGGGGTTTTAATGAAAAACTGTTTTTT
V gene: TRBV11-2
D gene: .
clone size: .
J gene: TRBJ1-4

CDR3 protein: CASSQVEQGRSPLHF
CDR3 DNA: TGTGCCAGCAGCCAAGTCGAGCAGGGGCGTTCACCCCTCCACTTT
V gene: TRBV3-1/TRBV3-2
D gene: .
clone size: .
J gene: TRBJ1-6

CDR3 protein: CASSSDYQEDTEAFF
CDR3 DNA: TGTGCCAGTAGTTCCGATTATCAGGAGGACACTGAAGCTTTCTTT
V gene: TRBV19
D gene: .
clone size: .
J gene: TRBJ1-1

CDR3 protein: CASSSGQGPAGELFF
CDR3 DNA: TGTGCCAGCAGCTCGGGACAGGGGCCGGCCGGGGAGCTGTTTTTT
V gene: TRBV7-9
D gene: TRBD1
clone size: .
J gene: TRBJ2-2

CDR3 protein: CSVEWQGAIFDTEAFF
CDR3 DNA: TGCAGCGTTGAATGGCAGGGGGCAATTTTTGACACTGAAGCTTTCTTT
V gene: TRBV29-1
D gene: TRBD1
clone size: .
J gene: TRBJ1-1

CDR3 protein: CASSPTDREKNGYTF
CDR3 DNA: TGTGCCAGCAGCCCGACTGACAGGGAAAAGAATGGCTACACCTTC
V gene: TRBV11-3
D gene: TRBD1
clone size: .
J gene: TRBJ1-2

CDR3 protein: CASATRQGRADTQYF
CDR3 DNA: TGTGCCAGCGCAACCCGACAGGGCCGGGCGGATACGCAGTATTTT
V gene: TRBV6-5
D gene: TRBD1
clone size: .
J gene: TRBJ2-3

CDR3 protein: CASSTGQGSANYGYTF
CDR3 DNA: TGTGCCAGTAGTACAGGACAGGGTTCAGCTAACTATGGCTACACCTTC
V gene: TRBV19
D gene: TRBD1
clone size: .
J gene: TRBJ1-2

CDR3 protein: CASSHGTGLYEQYF
CDR3 DNA: TGTGCCAGCAGCCATGGGACAGGCCTCTACGAGCAGTACTTC
V gene: TRBV3-1/TRBV3-2
D gene: TRBD1
clone size: .
J gene: TRBJ2-7

CDR3 protein: CASSVQGRGNQPQHF
CDR3 DNA: TGTGCCAGCAGCGTACAGGGTCGTGGCAATCAGCCCCAGCATTTT
V gene: TRBV7-2
D gene: .
clone size: .
J gene: TRBJ1-5

CDR3 protein: CASSEVGTSHGYTF
CDR3 DNA: TGTGCCAGCAGTGAAGTCGGGACAAGCCACGGCTACACCTTC
V gene: TRBV6-1
D gene: .
clone size: .
J gene: TRBJ1-2

CDR3 protein: CASSQDQGTQYF
CDR3 DNA: TGTGCCAGCAGCCAAGACCAGGGGACCCAGTACTTC
V gene: TRBV3-1/TRBV3-2
D gene: .
clone size: .
J gene: TRBJ2-5

CDR3 protein: CASSETGEETQYF
CDR3 DNA: TGCGCCAGCAGTGAGACAGGGGAAGAGACCCAGTACTTC
V gene: TRBV10-1
D gene: TRBD1
clone size: .
J gene: TRBJ2-5

CDR3 protein: CAWSGQGNTIYF
CDR3 DNA: TGTGCCTGGAGCGGACAGGGAAACACCATATATTTT
V gene: TRBV30
D gene: .
clone size: .
J gene: TRBJ1-3

CDR3 protein: CASSGRPGLAGGPAQYF
CDR3 DNA: TGTGCCAGCAGCGGCCGACCGGGACTAGCGGGGGGTCCAGCGCAGTATTTT
V gene: TRBV11-2
D gene: TRBD2
clone size: .
J gene: TRBJ2-3

CDR3 protein: CASRAEGQGAYEQYF
CDR3 DNA: TGTGCCAGCAGAGCCGAAGGACAGGGGGCCTACGAGCAGTACTTC
V gene: TRBV6-6
D gene: TRBD1
clone size: .
J gene: TRBJ2-7

CDR3 protein: CGAGGADADTQYF
CDR3 DNA: TGTGGGGCCGGGGGGGCCGATGCAGATACGCAGTATTTT
V gene: TRBV3-1/TRBV3-2
D gene: TRBD2
clone size: .
J gene: TRBJ2-3

CDR3 protein: CASSQEERAGNTIYF
CDR3 DNA: TGCGCCAGCAGCCAAGAAGAGAGGGCTGGAAACACCATATATTTT
V gene: TRBV4-1
D gene: .
clone size: .
J gene: TRBJ1-3

CDR3 protein: CASSQDWRGAYNSPLHF
CDR3 DNA: TGTGCCAGCAGCCAAGATTGGAGGGGCGCTTATAATTCACCCCTCCACTTT
V gene: TRBV14
D gene: .
clone size: .
J gene: TRBJ1-6

CDR3 protein: CASSAQTGFSDTQYF
CDR3 DNA: TGTGCCAGCAGTGCTCAGACAGGGTTTTCAGATACGCAGTATTTT
V gene: TRBV2
D gene: TRBD1
clone size: .
J gene: TRBJ2-3

CDR3 protein: CSVSGITGIAEKLFF
CDR3 DNA: TGCAGCGTGAGTGGTATAACAGGGATTGCTGAAAAACTGTTTTTT
V gene: TRBV29-1
D gene: .
clone size: once
J gene: TRBJ1-4

CDR3 protein: CASSFGGTYF
CDR3 DNA: TGTGCCAGCAGTTTTGGGGGGACGTACTTC
V gene: TRBV27
D gene: .
clone size: once
J gene: TRBJ2-7

CDR3 protein: CASSQDPRSETQYF
CDR3 DNA: TGCGCCAGCAGCCAAGATCCGAGGAGCGAGACCCAGTACTTC
V gene: TRBV4-3
D gene: .
clone size: .
J gene: TRBJ2-5

CDR3 protein: CASSSPVLSYEQYF
CDR3 DNA: TGTGCCAGCAGTTCACCTGTACTCTCCTACGAGCAGTACTTC
V gene: TRBV28
D gene: .
clone size: .
J gene: TRBJ2-7

CDR3 protein: CASSLIRTGGNEQFF
CDR3 DNA: TGTGCCAGCAGTCTAATACGGACAGGGGGCAATGAGCAGTTCTTC
V gene: TRBV14
D gene: TRBD1
clone size: .
J gene: TRBJ2-1

CDR3 protein: CASSYSRLLAKNIQYF
CDR3 DNA: TGTGCCAGCAGTTACTCTCGGTTGTTAGCCAAAAACATTCAGTACTTC
V gene: TRBV6-5
D gene: .
clone size: .
J gene: TRBJ2-4

CDR3 protein: CASSLVQGLGEPPWNEQFF
CDR3 DNA: TGTGCCAGCAGCTTAGTACAGGGGTTAGGCGAGCCCCCATGGAATGAGCAGTTCTTC
V gene: TRBV7-9
D gene: TRBD1
clone size: .
J gene: TRBJ2-1

CDR3 protein: CAWKRGGDYTQYF
CDR3 DNA: TGTGCCTGGAAACGGGGGGGGGACTATACGCAGTATTTT
V gene: TRBV30
D gene: TRBD2
clone size: .
J gene: TRBJ2-3

CDR3 protein: CASSLAGWYANEKLFF
CDR3 DNA: TGTGCCAGCAGCTTAGCGGGGTGGTATGCTAATGAAAAACTGTTTTTT
V gene: TRBV11-2
D gene: .
clone size: once
J gene: TRBJ1-4

CDR3 protein: CASSLPTGVLSGNTIYF
CDR3 DNA: TGTGCCAGCAGCCTTCCGACAGGGGTCCTCTCTGGAAACACCATATATTTT
V gene: TRBV7-9
D gene: TRBD1
clone size: .
J gene: TRBJ1-3

CDR3 protein: CASSIVFGTEAFF
CDR3 DNA: TGTGCCAGTAGTATAGTGTTCGGCACTGAAGCTTTCTTT
V gene: TRBV19
D gene: .
clone size: .
J gene: TRBJ1-1

CDR3 protein: CASSRTLGQSNQPQHF
CDR3 DNA: TGTGCCAGCAGCCGCACTTTAGGACAGAGCAATCAGCCCCAGCATTTT
V gene: TRBV28
D gene: .
clone size: .
J gene: TRBJ1-5

CDR3 protein: CASSRGQGINEKLFF
CDR3 DNA: TGTGCCAGCAGTCGGGGACAGGGGATCAATGAAAAACTGTTTTTT
V gene: TRBV7-9
D gene: TRBD1
clone size: .
J gene: TRBJ1-4

CDR3 protein: CASSQDLGTGGGELFF
CDR3 DNA: TGCGCCAGCAGCCAAGACCTGGGGACAGGAGGCGGGGAGCTGTTTTTT
V gene: TRBV4-3
D gene: TRBD1
clone size: .
J gene: TRBJ2-2

CDR3 protein: CAWSPPGLAGDRQYF
CDR3 DNA: TGTGCCTGGAGTCCGCCGGGACTAGCGGGGGACCGGCAGTACTTC
V gene: TRBV30
D gene: TRBD2
clone size: .
J gene: TRBJ2-7

CDR3 protein: CASSLGGDGHSGNTIYF
CDR3 DNA: TGTGCCAGCAGCTTAGGGGGGGACGGTCACTCTGGAAACACCATATATTTT
V gene: TRBV7-9
D gene: .
clone size: .
J gene: TRBJ1-3

CDR3 protein: CASSKRETSNQPQHF
CDR3 DNA: TGTGCCAGTAGTAAGCGGGAGACGAGCAATCAGCCCCAGCATTTT
V gene: TRBV19
D gene: .
clone size: .
J gene: TRBJ1-5